The 28 T cell receptor beta chains below all came from one sample that was sequenced in a study of T cells in localized non-small cell lung cancer (dated by TCRdb to about 2020). The library was generated by the immunoSEQ multiplex PCR assay. TCRdb stores this immuneACCESS table with in-frame sequences only. Part of the clones is absent; in the studies checked, under half of the shortfall reflects unresolved V genes, and no reason is known for the rest. In all, the sample holds about 15,000 clones, and 75% to 90% of those were seen once. The ten largest clones capture 20% to 25% of the sample. The specimen was peripheral blood, collected before any cancer treatment. These receptors all come from a female donor over 55 with stage I squamous cell lung carcinoma.

The V gene is TRBV5-1, the J gene TRBJ2-5; the match to TRBD1 covers 10 bases. CDR1 is SGHRS, CDR2 YFSETQ, per germline. The CDR3 has 15 amino acids. V dropped 4 bases and J dropped 1; count of bases not matched to a gene: 4. DNA of the CDR3: TGCGCCAGCAGCCTGACAGGGGGCTCCCAAGAGACCCAGTACTTC. Encoded protein: CASSLTGGSQETQYF. Supplemented by reference TRBV5-1 and TRBJ2-5, the full variable domain reads KAGVTQTPRYLIKTRGQQVTLSCSPISGHRSVSWYQQTPGQGLQFLFEYFSETQRNKGNFPGRFSGRQFSNSRSEMNVSTLELGDSALYLCASSLTGGSQETQYFGPGTRLLVL.

V and J are TRBV29-1 and TRBJ1-1, with 7 bases identical to TRBD1. CDR3 length equals 12 residues. J gave up 5 bases and V 7 bases, and 7 bases lay outside the gene matches. Germline-derived CDR1 and CDR2 are SQVTM and ANQGSEA. This CDR3 is CSGGQVGTEAFF. The CDR3 DNA is TGCAGCGGTGGACAGGTAGGAACTGAAGCTTTCTTT.

The rearrangement joins TRBV6-1 to TRBJ1-6; TRBD1 matches 8 bases. CDR3 length: 15 amino acids. The germline CDR1 and CDR2 sequences are MNHNS and SASEGT. V lost 6 bases, J lost 10 bases, and 11 bases stayed unmatched. The CDR3 loop reads CASRKGGTGGSPLHF. The CDR3 nucleotides are TGTGCCAGCAGAAAGGGTGGGACAGGAGGATCACCCCTCCACTTT.

The chain carries TRBV5-1 and TRBJ1-2, with TRBD1 matching 7 bases. Germline V lookup: CDR1 SGHRS, CDR2 YFSETQ. The junction had 8 bases not matched to a gene; V was cut back by 2 bases and J by 4 bases. The CDR3 is 15 amino acids. Here the CDR3 reads CASSLSQTGIYGYTF. CDR3 DNA sequence: TGCGCCAGCAGCTTATCCCAGACAGGGATCTATGGCTACACCTTC.

This clone showed up just a few times. This sequence joins TRBV5-4 and TRBJ2-5; D might be TRBD1 (6 bases). The CDR3 length is 13 residues. The germline V gene encodes CDR1 SGHNT and CDR2 YYREEE (reference sequence). Trimming pared 4 bases from V and 5 bases from J, leaving 12 bases between. As DNA, the CDR3 is TGTGCCAGCAGCCGACAGGAGGCGGAGACCCAGTACTTC. As protein: CASSRQEAETQYF.

The genes are TRBV6-1 and TRBJ1-2; the match to TRBD1 covers 9 bases. The CDR3 loop spans 13 amino acids. The trim removed 6 bases at V and 4 bases at J, leaving 3 bases unmatched. In germline, CDR1 is MNHNS, CDR2 SASEGT. The CDR3 DNA reads TGTGCCAGCAGCTTGGACAGGGGCTATGGCTACACCTTC. Its translation is CASSLDRGYGYTF.

The J gene is TRBJ2-2, the V gene TRBV5-6; D call uncertain. V dropped 2 bases and J dropped 6 bases, with 5 bases sitting between them. Germline V gene lookup returns CDR1 SGHDT and CDR2 YYEEEE. CDR3 length: 12 residues. The CDR3 sequence is CASSLTPGELFF. CDR3 sequence (DNA): TGTGCCAGCAGCTTAACTCCCGGGGAGCTGTTTTTT.

This clone has a handful of counts. This sequence joins TRBV27 and TRBJ1-2; the D is unclear. V was shortened by 2 bases and J by 1 base, with 8 bases between the two germline ends. The CDR3 has 14 residues. The germline CDR1 and CDR2 sequences are MNHEY and SMNVEV (reference sequence). The CDR3 reads CASSLRSVNYGYTF. CDR3 nucleotide sequence: TGTGCCAGCAGTTTACGTTCCGTTAACTATGGCTACACCTTC.

The chain uses TRBV5-6 and TRBJ2-5; D is unclear. The CDR3 has 16 amino acids. V lost 2 bases and J lost 1, with 15 bases in between. Per germline, CDR1 SGHDT and CDR2 YYEEEE. The CDR3 protein is CASSLKVGSTQETQYF. As DNA, the CDR3 is TGTGCCAGCAGCTTAAAGGTGGGGTCGACCCAAGAGACCCAGTACTTC.

The J gene is TRBJ2-7, the V gene TRBV27; 8 nucleotides agree with TRBD1. The V gene's germline CDR1 is MNHEY and CDR2 SMNVEV (reference sequence). Germline trimming cut 4 bases from V and 2 bases from J; bases unmatched to any gene: 7. CDR3 size: 15 residues. The CDR3 DNA reads TGTGCCAGCAGTTCTTGGGGACAGGATCCCTACGAGCAGTACTTC. Translated: CASSSWGQDPYEQYF.

This clone occurred once. The genes are TRBV7-9 and TRBJ2-6, with a weak D call TRBD1 (6 bases). Deletions cut 5 bases from V and 0 bases from J, with 17 bases between. Germline V gene data show CDR1 as SEHNR and CDR2 as FQNEAQ (reference sequence). CDR3 length equals 18 residues. The CDR3 here is CASSAEQGRDSGANVLTF. The CDR3 nucleotides read TGTGCCAGCAGCGCAGAACAGGGTAGGGACTCTGGGGCCAACGTCCTGACTTTC.

The CDR3 nucleotides read TGCGCCAGCAGCCAAGATCTTAGCGGTAGCTCCTACAATGAGCAGTTCTTC. Its translation: CASSQDLSGSSYNEQFF. V usage is TRBV4-3 and J usage is TRBJ2-1; maybe TRBD2 (6 bases). The CDR3 contains 17 residues. Per germline, CDR1 LGHNA and CDR2 YSLEER. Trimming took 0 bases from V and 0 from J, leaving 12 bases between them.

The chain is built from TRBV7-8 and TRBJ1-3; the D is unclear. The CDR3 runs 16 residues. Deletions cut 5 bases from V and 0 bases from J, with 14 bases between. Germline assignment: CDR1 SGHVS and CDR2 FQNEAQ. The CDR3 spells CASSPLSGDSGNTIYF. In DNA form, the CDR3 reads TGTGCCAGCAGCCCTCTAAGCGGGGACTCTGGAAACACCATATATTTT.

The V and J genes are TRBV7-2 and TRBJ2-5; no reliable D call. Between the trimmed V and J ends, which lost 0 bases and 3 bases, there was a span of 8 bases. Per the germline V gene, CDR1 is SGHTA and CDR2 is FQGNSA. The CDR3 extends over 14 amino acids. The CDR3 coding sequence is TGTGCCAGCAGCTTAGCGTTAGGCGAAGAGACCCAGTACTTC. Protein product: CASSLALGEETQYF.

This sequence joins TRBV7-2 and TRBJ1-4, with D tentatively TRBD1 (5 bases). This CDR3 comprises 12 residues. From germline, CDR1 is SGHTA and CDR2 FQGNSA. Trimming removed 6 bases from V and 13 bases from J, with 15 bases in between. The CDR3 protein is CASSLAQGILFF. The DNA of the CDR3 is TGTGCCAGCAGTCTCGCCCAGGGTATACTGTTTTTT.

The gene calls are TRBV18 and TRBJ1-3, with a tentative D call TRBD1 (6 bases). V lost 1 base, J lost 5 bases, and 30 bases lay in between. This CDR3 region has 21 residues. CDR1 and CDR2 (germline): KGHSH, LQKENI. CDR3 region: CASSPLNRGGTSLKERNTIYF. As DNA, the CDR3 is TGTGCCAGCTCACCACTAAATCGCGGCGGGACATCCTTAAAGGAAAGAAACACCATATATTTT.

This clone is classed as medium-sized. A read error likely explains this, since a far larger clone differs by one base. The identical CDR3 is also encoded by other nucleotide sequences in the sample. This chain links TRBV11-2 with TRBJ2-3, with 8 nucleotides matching TRBD2. Germline V gene sequence: CDR1 SGHAT, CDR2 FQNNGV. The CDR3 contains 15 residues. V gave up 1 base and J gave up 0 bases; unmatched junction bases: 0. CDR3 in amino acids: CASSLASGSTDTQYF. In nucleotides, the CDR3 is TGTGCCAGCAGCTTAGCTAGCGGGAGCACAGATACGCAGTATTTT.

The J gene is TRBJ1-1, the V gene TRBV5-1; D gene uncertain. CDR3 length equals 14 residues. CDR1 SGHRS and CDR2 YFSETQ come from the germline V gene. Trimming pared 4 bases from V and 3 bases from J, leaving 13 bases between. Here the CDR3 DNA reads TGCGCCAGCAGCCAGATTCCATGGGACACTGAAGCTTTCTTT. Amino acid sequence: CASSQIPWDTEAFF.

J is TRBJ2-3 and V is TRBV4-2; 10 bases match TRBD2. CDR1 LGHNA and CDR2 YNFKEQ come from the germline V gene. The CDR3 runs 18 residues. V lost 2 bases, J lost 3 bases, and 11 bases stayed unmatched. CDR3 sequence reads: CASSQTRGPSGRTDTQYF. In DNA, the CDR3 is TGTGCCAGCAGCCAAACAAGAGGTCCTAGCGGGAGAACAGATACGCAGTATTTT.

CDR3 DNA: TGTGCCAGCTCATTCACCGGGACACAGCCCTCCTACGAGCAGTACTTC. Translating gives CASSFTGTQPSYEQYF. The chain is built from TRBV18 and TRBJ2-7; TRBD1 is a possible D gene (6 bases). Germline V CDR1 and CDR2: KGHSH, LQKENI. Trimming shortened V by 5 bases and J by 0 bases, and 17 bases separated the two germline ends. This CDR3 has 16 amino acids. Drawing the rest from reference TRBV18 and TRBJ2-7, the complete variable domain is NAGVMQNPRHLVRRRGQEARLRCSPMKGHSHVYWYRQLPEEGLKFMVYLQKENIIDESGMPKERFSAEFPKEGPSILRIQQVVRGDSAAYFCASSFTGTQPSYEQYFGPGTRLTVT.

The chain carries TRBV2 and TRBJ2-2; perhaps TRBD2 as D (7 bases). This CDR3 is 15 amino acids long. V gave up 2 bases and J gave up 2 bases, with 9 bases separating them. The germline CDR1 and CDR2 sequences are SNHLY and FYNNEI. The DNA of the CDR3 is TGTGCCAGCAGTGAATCGGGGGGCAACACCGGGGAGCTGTTTTTT. Its translation is CASSESGGNTGELFF.

This clone was counted between two and nine times. V is TRBV7-2 and J is TRBJ1-1; the match to TRBD1 covers 9 bases. Germline CDR1 and CDR2: SGHTA and FQGNSA. V was clipped by 5 bases and J by 5 bases; unmatched bases: 6. The CDR3 is 14 amino acids. The CDR3 DNA is TGTGCCAGCAGCCTAAGGGGACAGGGTACTGAAGCTTTCTTT. Its protein product is CASSLRGQGTEAFF.

V and J are TRBV7-2 and TRBJ2-2; D is unresolved. CDR3 length: 14 amino acids. V was trimmed by 1 base and J by 5 bases, leaving 8 bases between them. Germline CDR1 reads SGHTA; CDR2 reads FQGNSA. For the CDR3, the DNA is TGTGCCAGCAGCTTAGGCTGGCAGACCGGGGAGCTGTTTTTT. Amino acids: CASSLGWQTGELFF.

This CDR3 reads CAISEVRRGQYGYTF. The CDR3 nucleotides are TGTGCCATCAGTGAAGTGCGAAGGGGGCAATATGGCTACACCTTC. The chain carries TRBV10-3 and TRBJ1-2; TRBD1 aligns across 7 bases. From germline, CDR1 is ENHRY and CDR2 SYGVKD. V shed 3 bases, J shed 5 bases, and the junction held 9 bases outside the gene matches. The CDR3 has 15 amino acids.

With respect to this clone: Germline is not matched at one junction end, which may reflect a read error. This chain joins TRBV6-5 and TRBJ1-1, with D possibly being TRBD1 (5 bases). The germline gives CDR1 MNHEY, CDR2 SVGAGI. The length of the CDR3 is 14 residues. For the CDR3, the DNA is TGTGCCAGCAGTCGACAGCCTCGGAACCCTGAAGCTTTCTTT. This gives the protein CASSRQPRNPEAFF.

This chain connects TRBV5-4 to TRBJ1-1; D gene ambiguous. The V gene's germline CDR1 is SGHNT and CDR2 YYREEE (reference sequence). Trimming shortened V by 3 bases and J by 4 bases, and 13 bases separated the two germline ends. The CDR3 covers 14 residues. CDR3 protein: CASSSWGGSTEAFF. The CDR3 bases are TGTGCCAGCAGCTCGTGGGGAGGAAGCACTGAAGCTTTCTTT.

The chain combines TRBV19 with TRBJ2-2; TRBD2 matches at 15 bases. CDR1 and CDR2 (germline): LNHDA, SQIVND (reference sequence). The CDR3 is made up of 18 amino acids. V lost 6 bases and J lost 3; bases outside the gene matches: 8. Here the CDR3 DNA reads TGTGCCAGTAGCCCTAGGACTAGCGGGAGGGCCGACACCGGGGAGCTGTTTTTT. It codes for CASSPRTSGRADTGELFF.

The chain combines TRBV28 with TRBJ1-4; TRBD1 aligns across 7 bases. The CDR3 extends over 15 amino acids. Germline V gene sequence: CDR1 MDHEN, CDR2 SYDVKM. Trimming cost V 3 bases and J 15 bases; bases outside gene matches: 16. The CDR3: CASSFLTGTPTRVFF. The DNA for the CDR3 is TGTGCCAGCAGTTTTTTGACAGGGACCCCAACTCGGGTGTTTTTT.